This passage covers 17 T cell receptor beta chains from one sample sequenced in a study. Each CDR3 protein is one row after TCRdb ran MiXCR on the 5' RACE reads. The table shows 60,000 to 65,000 distinct CDR3 sequences, with 25% to 35% occurring only once. Sequencing used tumor-infiltrating naive CD4+ T cells sorted from the breast tumor. Subset meaning: naive CD4+ T cells, CD4+CD45RA+CD25-. All receptors derive from a female donor with breast cancer.

V and J are TRBV7-9 and TRBJ2-1; unclear D gene. The ends were cut back, 1 base at V and 2 bases at J, with 12 bases in the middle. This CDR3 has 16 amino acids. CDR1 and CDR2 from the germline V gene are SEHNR and FQNEAQ (reference sequence). The CDR3 loop is CASSLGGLPPYNEQFF. CDR3 DNA sequence: TGTGCCAGCAGCTTAGGGGGTTTACCACCCTACAATGAGCAGTTCTTC. Looking up the rest from reference TRBV7-9 and TRBJ2-1 gives the full variable domain: DTGVSQNPRHKITKRGQNVTFRCDPISEHNRLYWYRQTLGQGPEFLTYFQNEAQLEKSRLLSDRFSAERPKGSFSTLEIQRTEQGDSAMYLCASSLGGLPPYNEQFFGPGTRLTVL.

This clonotype was recorded a few times. The V call is TRBV6-1, the J call TRBJ1-6; D is undetermined. CDR1 and CDR2 (germline): MNHNS, SASEGT. There are 13 residues in the CDR3. The V gene lost 6 bases and the J gene lost 1 base, with 4 bases spanning the gap. The CDR3 nucleotides read TGTGCCAGCAGAGCTTCCTATAATTCACCCCTCCACTTT. Translated, it gives CASRASYNSPLHF.

This clonotype was recorded many times. The chain has TRBV6-6 and TRBJ2-1; D possibly uses TRBD1 or TRBD2 (5 bases each). V lost 0 bases, J lost 9 bases, and 12 bases lay in between. This CDR3 comprises 14 residues. Germline values: CDR1 MNHNY, CDR2 SVGAGI (reference sequence). Written as DNA, the CDR3 is TGTGCCAGCAGTTACTCCGGGGACCGCGGTGAGCAGTTCTTC. This sequence encodes CASSYSGDRGEQFF.

V gene TRBV5-1 combines with J gene TRBJ1-2; D is uncertain. Germline values: CDR1 SGHRS, CDR2 YFSETQ. V lost 6 bases and J 1 base, leaving 19 bases between the germline ends. The CDR3 length is 16 residues. This chain's CDR3 is CASTLGNTANNYGYTF. CDR3 nucleotides: TGCGCCAGCACCCTAGGGAACACCGCCAATAACTATGGCTACACCTTC. The variable domain in full, with the rest retrieved from reference TRBV5-1 and TRBJ1-2, is KAGVTQTPRYLIKTRGQQVTLSCSPISGHRSVSWYQQTPGQGLQFLFEYFSETQRNKGNFPGRFSGRQFSNSRSEMNVSTLELGDSALYLCASTLGNTANNYGYTFGSGTRLTVV.

The chain couples TRBV7-9 to TRBJ1-2; 7 bases line up with TRBD1. Germline CDR1 is SEHNR and CDR2 is FQNEAQ (reference sequence). V lost 2 bases, J lost 4 bases, and 4 bases stayed unmatched. The CDR3 runs 14 residues. This chain's CDR3 is CASSLPGTAYGYTF. In DNA form, the CDR3 reads TGTGCCAGCAGCTTACCCGGGACAGCCTATGGCTACACCTTC.

The chain combines TRBV29-1 with TRBJ2-7, with 7 bases fitting TRBD1. The CDR3 runs 11 residues. The germline CDR1 and CDR2 sequences are SQVTM and ANQGSEA. V shed 5 bases, J shed 5 bases, and the junction held 3 bases outside the gene matches. The CDR3 sequence is CSVQTGDEQYF. The CDR3 coding sequence is TGCAGCGTTCAAACAGGGGACGAGCAGTACTTC.

This clonotype showed up many times. The chain recombines TRBV7-2 with TRBJ2-3; 8 bases match TRBD2. The trim removed 1 base at V and 2 bases at J, leaving 5 bases unmatched. Germline CDR1 SGHTA, CDR2 FQGNSA. CDR3 length: 16 amino acids. The CDR3 protein is CASSLDSGSVTDTQYF. The DNA for the CDR3 is TGTGCCAGCAGCTTAGACAGCGGGAGTGTCACAGATACGCAGTATTTT. Combining the CDR3 with reference TRBV7-2 and TRBJ2-3 gives the whole variable domain GAGVSQSPSNKVTEKGKDVELRCDPISGHTALYWYRQSLGQGLEFLIYFQGNSAPDKSGLPSDRFSAERTGGSVSTLTIQRTQQEDSAVYLCASSLDSGSVTDTQYFGPGTRLTVL.

The J gene is TRBJ2-7, the V gene TRBV6-7; 7 nucleotides match TRBD2. TRBV6-7 is designated an ORF whose function remains uncertain. The length of the CDR3 is 15 residues. J gave up 0 bases and V 5 bases, and 7 bases lay outside the gene matches. DNA of the CDR3: TGTGCCAGCAGTCCAACTAGCGAAAGCTCCTACGAGCAGTACTTC. Translating it yields CASSPTSESSYEQYF.

A few counts support this clonotype. The DNA for the CDR3 is TGTGCCAGCAGCCCACCCCGGCGGGGCCAAGAGACCCAGTACTTC. Residues: CASSPPRRGQETQYF. This chain joins TRBV7-8 and TRBJ2-5; maybe TRBD2 (6 bases). The CDR3 is 15 amino acids. Germline V gene lookup returns CDR1 SGHVS and CDR2 FQNEAQ. The germline V and J ends were trimmed by 5 bases and 1 base, with 14 bases remaining between them.

This clonotype has ten or more counts. This chain connects TRBV5-1 to TRBJ1-2; the D gene is possibly TRBD1 (5 bases). V dropped 1 base and J dropped 4 bases, with 8 bases sitting between them. The length of the CDR3 is 13 residues. Germline V gene sequence: CDR1 SGHRS, CDR2 YFSETQ. Here the CDR3 DNA reads TGCGCCAGCAGCTTGAAAGGGACCTATGGCTACACCTTC. Protein product: CASSLKGTYGYTF.

The rearrangement uses TRBV5-1 and TRBJ1-1; 10 bases map to TRBD1. The CDR3 spans 16 residues. Germline values: CDR1 SGHRS, CDR2 YFSETQ. J was trimmed by 0 bases and V by 3 bases; bases with no gene match: 5. The CDR3 is CASSSGTGAMNTEAFF. CDR3 DNA sequence: TGCGCCAGCAGCTCCGGGACAGGGGCGATGAACACTGAAGCTTTCTTT. Full variable domain (missing parts from reference TRBV5-1 and TRBJ1-1): KAGVTQTPRYLIKTRGQQVTLSCSPISGHRSVSWYQQTPGQGLQFLFEYFSETQRNKGNFPGRFSGRQFSNSRSEMNVSTLELGDSALYLCASSSGTGAMNTEAFFGQGTRLTVV.

This rearrangement joins TRBV7-9 to TRBJ1-5, with 10 bases aligning to TRBD1. CDR3 length: 14 amino acids. The germline CDR1 and CDR2 sequences are SEHNR and FQNEAQ (reference sequence). Unmatched junction bases numbered 4, after V lost 5 bases and J lost 6 bases. The CDR3 DNA follows: TGTGCCAGCAGCAACCGGGACAGGGGTCAGCCCCAGCATTTT. This translates into CASSNRDRGQPQHF.

This clonotype was observed at least ten times. This chain connects TRBV5-6 to TRBJ2-5; maybe TRBD2 (6 bases). The CDR3 consists of 15 residues. Germline lookup yields CDR1 SGHDT and CDR2 YYEEEE. Trimming left V 5 bases short and J 2 bases short, with 16 bases between. The CDR3 loop is CASSSMRGSQETQYF. CDR3 DNA: TGTGCCAGCAGTTCCATGCGGGGCAGTCAAGAGACCCAGTACTTC. Complete variable domain (other parts from reference TRBV5-6 and TRBJ2-5): DAGVTQSPTHLIKTRGQQVTLRCSPKSGHDTVSWYQQALGQGPQFIFQYYEEEERQRGNFPDRFSGHQFPNYSSELNVNALLLGDSALYLCASSSMRGSQETQYFGPGTRLLVL.

Of note for this clonotype: A read error may explain this, as a much larger clone is one base away. The genes are TRBV5-1 and TRBJ1-1, with TRBD1 as a possible D gene (5 bases). CDR3 length equals 15 residues. Germline lookup yields CDR1 SGHRS and CDR2 YFSETQ. The CDR3 sequence is CAGRHRGTGNTEAFF. The CDR3 coding sequence is TGCGCCGGCAGACACCGGGGCACCGGGAACACTGAAGCTTTCTTT. Complete variable domain (other parts from reference TRBV5-1 and TRBJ1-1): KAGVTQTPRYLIKTRGQQVTLSCSPISGHRSVSWYQQTPGQGLQFLFEYFSETQRNKGNFPGRFSGRQFSNSRSEMNVSTLELGDSALYLCAGRHRGTGNTEAFFGQGTRLTVV.

The CDR3 protein is CASSFRGEQFF. CDR3 nucleotide sequence: TGTGCCAGCAGTTTCAGGGGTGAGCAGTTCTTC. This chain links TRBV12-3 or TRBV12-4 with TRBJ2-1, with D perhaps matching TRBD1 (6 bases). The CDR3 contains 11 residues. The V gene lost 3 bases and the J gene lost 9 bases, with 6 bases spanning the gap.

V and J are TRBV2 and TRBJ2-3, with D perhaps being TRBD1 or TRBD2 (5 bases each). The germline CDR1 and CDR2 sequences are SNHLY and FYNNEI. The CDR3 loop spans 11 amino acids. The V end lost 4 bases, the J end lost 9 bases, and 8 bases lay between the germline ends. DNA of the CDR3: TGTGCCAGCAGTGGGGGGTACACGCAGTATTTT. Encoded protein: CASSGGYTQYF.

In its sample, this clonotype was seen many times. The V gene is TRBV6-2 or TRBV6-3, the J gene TRBJ1-2; D unresolved. The ends were cut back, 2 bases at V and 0 bases at J, with 7 bases in the middle. CDR3 length: 14 residues. The germline gives CDR1 MNHEY, CDR2 SVGEGT. CDR3 nucleotides: TGTGCCAGCAGTTACATGGGATCTAACTATGGCTACACCTTC. It codes for CASSYMGSNYGYTF.